The 23 T cell receptor beta chains below all came from one sample that was sequenced in a study of cytomegalovirus exposure and HLA in healthy donors. The PCR used 60 Vbeta and 13 Jbeta primers. Measured with immunoSEQ multiplex PCR; TCRdb has only the in-frame clones, and not every one. The table lists 90,000 to 120,000 clones, around three quarters of them singletons. Sequences were obtained from PBMCs. These receptor sequences come from a woman aged 40 to 50 in good health and CMV-seronegative.

The chain employs TRBV7-6 and TRBJ1-5, with D maybe TRBD1 (5 bases). Trimming left V 5 bases short and J 11 bases short, with 22 bases between. This CDR3 is built from 15 residues. Germline V gene data show CDR1 as SGHVS and CDR2 as FNYEAQ. CDR3: CASSISGGLGGTQHF. The CDR3 nucleotides read TGTGCCAGCAGCATCTCGGGCGGACTTGGGGGGACCCAGCATTTT.

This chain links TRBV10-3 with TRBJ1-1; 8 positions match TRBD1. In germline, CDR1 is ENHRY, CDR2 SYGVKD. After removal of 3 bases from V and 0 bases from J, the junction contained 15 bases not matched to a gene. The CDR3 extends over 19 amino acids. CDR3 coding DNA: TGTGCCATCAGTGACGGTGGAAGACAGGGGACGTTCATGAACACTGAAGCTTTCTTT. Amino acids: CAISDGGRQGTFMNTEAFF.

This chain uses TRBV2 with TRBJ1-2, with D maybe TRBD1 (6 bases). The germline V gene encodes CDR1 SNHLY and CDR2 FYNNEI. This CDR3 region has 13 residues. The V end was cut by 6 bases, the J end by 2 bases, with 10 bases between. The CDR3 DNA reads as TGTGCCAGCAGCGGACAGTCGAACTATGGCTACACCTTC. It specifies CASSGQSNYGYTF.

The rearrangement uses TRBV27 and TRBJ2-7; D possibly corresponds to TRBD1 (6 bases). Germline values: CDR1 MNHEY, CDR2 SMNVEV (reference sequence). This CDR3 is built from 16 residues. Deletions cut 3 bases from V and 3 bases from J, with 18 bases between. The CDR3 nucleotides read TGTGCCAGCAGTTTTAGGGGGAATCATCAGAGCTACGAGCAGTACTTC. It yields the protein CASSFRGNHQSYEQYF.

The DNA of the CDR3 is TGTGCCTCCGCGGCGGGAGCCCACAATGAGCAGTTCTTC. It is translated as CASAAGAHNEQFF. This chain uses TRBV7-8 with TRBJ2-1; 7 nucleotides line up with TRBD2. Unmatched junction bases numbered 9, after V lost 11 bases and J lost 5 bases. The CDR3 is 13 residues long. The germline CDR1 and CDR2 sequences are SGHVS and FQNEAQ.

The chain links TRBV27 to TRBJ1-2, with D unresolved. V was pared by 10 bases and J by 4 bases, with 13 bases between. CDR3 length equals 12 residues. Germline CDR1 is MNHEY and CDR2 is SMNVEV (reference sequence). Written as DNA, the CDR3 is TGTGCCACCTACCGGGGAGGCTATGGCTACACCTTC. Protein sequence: CATYRGGYGYTF.

This clone has only a few counts. The chain joins TRBV7-2 to TRBJ2-3, with a possible D match to TRBD1 (6 bases). This CDR3 has 16 residues. Trimming cost V 0 bases and J 4 bases, with 14 bases left between them. CDR1 and CDR2 (germline): SGHTA, FQGNSA. In nucleotides, the CDR3 is TGTGCCAGCAGCTTAGCCCAGGGGATGTTGGCAGATACGCAGTATTTT. It translates to CASSLAQGMLADTQYF.

V is TRBV5-1 and J is TRBJ2-1; 8 bases line up with TRBD2. V lost 4 bases to trimming and J lost 8 bases; unmatched junction nucleotides: 14. Germline V lookup: CDR1 SGHRS, CDR2 YFSETQ. The length of the CDR3 is 16 residues. In DNA form, the CDR3 reads TGCGCCAGCAGCCCGGCTCCGCTTTCGGGAGGGTATGAGCAGTTCTTC. It yields the protein CASSPAPLSGGYEQFF.

Points on this clone: Other DNA sequences in the sample encode the same CDR3. The chain carries TRBV30 and TRBJ2-7; the D is unclear. Germline values: CDR1 GTSNPN, CDR2 SVGIG (reference sequence). V was trimmed by 0 bases and J by 1 base, leaving 4 bases between them. This CDR3 comprises 12 residues. The CDR3 bases are TGTGCCTGGAGTGTTAGATCCTACGAGCAGTACTTC. Protein product: CAWSVRSYEQYF. Full variable domain (missing parts from reference TRBV30 and TRBJ2-7): SQTIHQWPATLVQPVGSPLSLECTVEGTSNPNLYWYRQAAGRGLQLLFYSVGIGQISSEVPQNLSASRPQDRQFILSSKKLLLSDSGFYLCAWSVRSYEQYFGPGTRLTVT.

The V call is TRBV6-1, the J call TRBJ1-2, with TRBD1 matching over 7 bases. The CDR3 runs 14 residues. Unmatched junction bases numbered 4, after V lost 2 bases and J lost 4 bases. The germline CDR1 and CDR2 sequences are MNHNS and SASEGT. The CDR3 here is CASSERRGSYGYTF. The CDR3, as DNA: TGTGCCAGCAGTGAACGCAGGGGGTCCTATGGCTACACCTTC.

The V and J genes are TRBV28 and TRBJ2-3; 8 nucleotides align to TRBD1. The germline V gene encodes CDR1 MDHEN and CDR2 SYDVKM. The CDR3 has 14 amino acids. The V gene end was trimmed by 5 bases and the J gene end by 4 bases; junction bases not matched to a gene: 5. The CDR3 region has the DNA TGTGCCAGCAGTCCAGGGGGCGAAGCAGATACGCAGTATTTT. Protein product: CASSPGGEADTQYF.

The chain couples TRBV5-5 to TRBJ1-5; perhaps TRBD1 as D (6 bases). CDR3 length: 15 residues. Germline V gene sequence: CDR1 SGHKS, CDR2 YYEKEE (reference sequence). V was pared by 3 bases and J by 1 base, with 11 bases between. The CDR3 coding sequence is TGTGCCAGCAGCTCACAGGGCTCGAGCAATCAGCCCCAGCATTTT. This gives the protein CASSSQGSSNQPQHF.

The chain links TRBV7-2 to TRBJ2-7; TRBD2 matches 8 bases. This CDR3 has 14 residues. Trimming took 5 bases from V and 3 from J; bases not matched to a gene: 6. The germline gives CDR1 SGHTA, CDR2 FQGNSA. The CDR3 DNA reads TGTGCCAGCAGCACCTGGAGCGGGGGCTACGAGCAGTACTTC. This codes for CASSTWSGGYEQYF.

The V call is TRBV6-1, the J call TRBJ2-2, with 8 bases that match TRBD1. CDR3 length: 15 residues. Trimming removed 7 bases from V and 6 bases from J; junction bases left unmatched: 10. Germline V gene data show CDR1 as MNHNS and CDR2 as SASEGT. CDR3 DNA: TGTGCCAGCACGAACTTGGCAGGGGGCGCCGGGGAGCTGTTTTTT. It translates to CASTNLAGGAGELFF.

The chain links TRBV29-1 to TRBJ1-3; no firm D call. Germline loops: CDR1 SQVTM, CDR2 ANQGSEA. The CDR3 extends over 12 amino acids. Trimming stripped 5 bases from V and 8 bases from J, with 13 bases between. This CDR3 is CSVSTGGDTIYF. The CDR3 bases are TGCAGCGTTTCGACCGGCGGAGACACCATATATTTT.

The chain carries TRBV11-2 and TRBJ2-3; D possibly corresponds to TRBD2 (5 bases). Per the germline V gene, CDR1 is SGHAT and CDR2 is FQNNGV. Trimming left V 3 bases short and J 6 bases short, with 13 bases between. CDR3 length: 14 amino acids. The CDR3 DNA follows: TGTGCCAGCAGCTTCGGACTCCGTGGGGATACGCAGTATTTT. Its translation is CASSFGLRGDTQYF.

This rearrangement joins TRBV7-8 to TRBJ1-3; perhaps TRBD1 as D (5 bases). The V gene lost 2 bases and the J gene lost 1 base, with 12 bases spanning the gap. Germline-derived CDR1 and CDR2 are SGHVS and FQNEAQ. The CDR3 runs to 16 residues. CDR3 coding DNA: TGTGCCAGCAGCTTAAATCTACAGGTTTCTGGAAACACCATATATTTT. Its protein product is CASSLNLQVSGNTIYF.

This chain joins TRBV18 and TRBJ2-1; 8 bases are shared with TRBD2. CDR3 length: 13 amino acids. V was pared by 6 bases and J by 8 bases, with 6 bases of the junction left unmatched. Germline CDR1 KGHSH, CDR2 LQKENI. The DNA of the CDR3 is TGTGCCAGCTCCCCGGGGGGGGGCTATGAGCAGTTCTTC. Translated, it gives CASSPGGGYEQFF.

The chain is built from TRBV9 and TRBJ2-7; D unclear. The CDR3 sequence is 14 residues long. V lost 0 bases, J lost 5 bases, and 12 bases lay in between. The V gene's germline CDR1 is SGDLS and CDR2 YYNGEE. This chain's CDR3 is CASSVGTVKNEQYF. DNA of the CDR3: TGTGCCAGCAGCGTAGGCACAGTAAAAAACGAGCAGTACTTC.

The chain recombines TRBV30 with TRBJ2-1; TRBD2 matches at 12 bases. CDR1 GTSNPN and CDR2 SVGIG come from the germline V gene (reference sequence). V lost 0 bases to trimming and J lost 4 bases; unmatched junction nucleotides: 1. This CDR3 is 15 amino acids long. The DNA for the CDR3 is TGTGCCTGGAGTGTGGGGACTAGCGGGTACAATGAGCAGTTCTTC. Its protein product is CAWSVGTSGYNEQFF.

In this sample, this clone turned up a few times. The genes are TRBV5-6 and TRBJ1-6, with D hard to call. Germline V CDR1 and CDR2: SGHDT, YYEEEE. The CDR3 runs 15 residues. V was trimmed by 3 bases and J by 3 bases, leaving 10 bases between them. The CDR3 spells CASSSGVYYNSPLHF. The CDR3, as DNA: TGTGCCAGCAGCTCCGGGGTTTACTATAATTCACCCCTCCACTTT.

The gene calls are TRBV5-4 and TRBJ2-3; 8 bases are shared with TRBD2. With 2 bases clipped from V and 0 bases from J, the junction kept 5 bases outside the gene matches. CDR3 length: 16 residues. Germline V gives CDR1 SGHNT, CDR2 YYREEE (reference sequence). CDR3 DNA: TGTGCCAGCAGCTTTAGGCCTAGCGGGAGCACAGATACGCAGTATTTT. This codes for CASSFRPSGSTDTQYF.

The chain joins TRBV5-1 to TRBJ2-1; TRBD1 might be the D (6 bases). This CDR3 spans 17 amino acids. Germline V gives CDR1 SGHRS, CDR2 YFSETQ. V was clipped by 2 bases and J by 4 bases, with 19 bases between them. In nucleotides, the CDR3 is TGCGCCAGCAGCTTTTCTAAGACAGGAGAGGTTTACAATGAGCAGTTCTTC. Its protein product is CASSFSKTGEVYNEQFF.